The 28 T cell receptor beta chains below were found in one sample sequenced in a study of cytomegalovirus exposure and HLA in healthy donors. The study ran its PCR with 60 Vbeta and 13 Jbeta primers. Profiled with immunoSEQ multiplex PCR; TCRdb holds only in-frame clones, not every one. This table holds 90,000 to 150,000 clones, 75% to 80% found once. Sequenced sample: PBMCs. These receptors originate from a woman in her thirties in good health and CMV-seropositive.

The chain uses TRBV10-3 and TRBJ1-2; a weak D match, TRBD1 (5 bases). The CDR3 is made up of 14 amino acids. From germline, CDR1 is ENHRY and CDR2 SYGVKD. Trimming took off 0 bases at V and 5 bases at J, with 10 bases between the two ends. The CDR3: CAISESGGVYGYTF. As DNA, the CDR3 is TGTGCCATCAGTGAGTCAGGAGGGGTTTATGGCTACACCTTC.

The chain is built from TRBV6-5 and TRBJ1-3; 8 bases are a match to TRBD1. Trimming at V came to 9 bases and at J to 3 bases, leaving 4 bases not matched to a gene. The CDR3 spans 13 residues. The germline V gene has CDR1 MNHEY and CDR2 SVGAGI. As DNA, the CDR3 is TGTGCCAGTACGGACAGGGTTGGAAACACCATATATTTT. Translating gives CASTDRVGNTIYF.

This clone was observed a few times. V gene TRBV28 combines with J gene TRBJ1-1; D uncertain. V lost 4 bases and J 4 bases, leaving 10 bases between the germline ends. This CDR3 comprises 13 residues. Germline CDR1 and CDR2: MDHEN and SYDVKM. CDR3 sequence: CASSSVRGTEAFF. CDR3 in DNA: TGTGCCAGCAGTTCTGTCCGGGGCACTGAAGCTTTCTTT.

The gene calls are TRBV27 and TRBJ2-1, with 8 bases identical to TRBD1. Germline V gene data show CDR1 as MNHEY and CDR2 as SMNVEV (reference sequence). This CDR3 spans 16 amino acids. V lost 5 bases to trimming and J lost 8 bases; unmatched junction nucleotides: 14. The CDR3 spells CASSVQGAGFRDEQFF. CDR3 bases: TGTGCCAGCAGTGTGCAGGGGGCGGGATTTCGAGATGAGCAGTTCTTC.

This chain's CDR3 is CASSQDVQGSYGYTF. The DNA of the CDR3 is TGTGCCAGCAGCCAAGACGTACAGGGATCCTATGGCTACACCTTC. J is TRBJ1-2 and V is TRBV4-2, with D perhaps matching TRBD1 (6 bases). The CDR3 has 15 residues. V was pared by 0 bases and J by 4 bases, with 12 bases between. Germline CDR1 and CDR2: LGHNA and YNFKEQ.

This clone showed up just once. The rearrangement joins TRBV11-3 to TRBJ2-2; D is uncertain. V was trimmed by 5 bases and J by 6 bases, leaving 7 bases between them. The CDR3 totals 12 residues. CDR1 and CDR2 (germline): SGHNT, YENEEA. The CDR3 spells CASSLVPGELFF. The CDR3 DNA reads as TGTGCCAGCAGCCTTGTTCCCGGGGAGCTGTTTTTT.

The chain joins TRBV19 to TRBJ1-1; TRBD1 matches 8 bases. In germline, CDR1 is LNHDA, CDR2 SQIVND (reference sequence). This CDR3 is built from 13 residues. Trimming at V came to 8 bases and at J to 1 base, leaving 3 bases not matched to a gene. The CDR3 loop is CASAGTGNTEAFF. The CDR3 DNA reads TGTGCCAGTGCCGGGACAGGGAACACTGAAGCTTTCTTT.

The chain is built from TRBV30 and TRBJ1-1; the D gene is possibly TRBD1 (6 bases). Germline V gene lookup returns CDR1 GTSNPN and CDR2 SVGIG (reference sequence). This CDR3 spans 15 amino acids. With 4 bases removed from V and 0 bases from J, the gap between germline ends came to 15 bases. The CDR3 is CAWTGEKGMNTEAFF. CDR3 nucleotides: TGTGCCTGGACAGGGGAGAAAGGAATGAACACTGAAGCTTTCTTT.

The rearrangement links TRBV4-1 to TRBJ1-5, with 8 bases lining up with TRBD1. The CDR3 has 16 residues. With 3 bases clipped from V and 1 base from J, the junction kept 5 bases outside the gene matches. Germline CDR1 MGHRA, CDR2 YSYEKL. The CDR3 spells CASSQMTGVSNQPQHF. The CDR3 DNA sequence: TGCGCCAGCAGCCAGATGACAGGGGTAAGCAATCAGCCCCAGCATTTT.

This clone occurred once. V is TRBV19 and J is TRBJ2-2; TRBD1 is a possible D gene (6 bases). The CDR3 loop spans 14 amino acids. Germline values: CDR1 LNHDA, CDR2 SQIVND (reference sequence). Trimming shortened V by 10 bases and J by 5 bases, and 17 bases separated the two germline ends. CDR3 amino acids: CATTPPGVTGELFF. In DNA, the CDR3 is TGTGCCACCACCCCCCCAGGGGTGACCGGGGAGCTGTTTTTT.

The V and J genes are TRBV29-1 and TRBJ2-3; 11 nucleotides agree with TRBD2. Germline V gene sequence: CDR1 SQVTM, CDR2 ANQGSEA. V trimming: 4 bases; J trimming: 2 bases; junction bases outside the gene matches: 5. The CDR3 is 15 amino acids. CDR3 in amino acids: CSVGVAGGSTDTQYF. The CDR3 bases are TGCAGCGTTGGGGTAGCGGGGGGGTCCACAGATACGCAGTATTTT.

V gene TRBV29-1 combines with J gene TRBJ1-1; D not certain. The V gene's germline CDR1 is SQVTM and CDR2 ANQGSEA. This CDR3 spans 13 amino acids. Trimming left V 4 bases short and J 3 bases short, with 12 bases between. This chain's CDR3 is CSVVRQLDTEAFF. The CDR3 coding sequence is TGCAGCGTTGTAAGGCAGCTAGACACTGAAGCTTTCTTT.

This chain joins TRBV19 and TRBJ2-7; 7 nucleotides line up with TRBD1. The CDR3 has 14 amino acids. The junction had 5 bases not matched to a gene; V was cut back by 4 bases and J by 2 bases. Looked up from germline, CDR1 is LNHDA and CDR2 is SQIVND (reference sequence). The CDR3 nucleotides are TGTGCCAGTAGTAACTTGGGACAGCCCTACGAGCAGTACTTC. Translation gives CASSNLGQPYEQYF. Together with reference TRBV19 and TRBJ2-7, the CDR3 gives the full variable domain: DGGITQSPKYLFRKEGQNVTLSCEQNLNHDAMYWYRQDPGQGLRLIYYSQIVNDFQKGDIAEGYSVSREKKESFPLTVTSAQKNPTAFYLCASSNLGQPYEQYFGPGTRLTVT.

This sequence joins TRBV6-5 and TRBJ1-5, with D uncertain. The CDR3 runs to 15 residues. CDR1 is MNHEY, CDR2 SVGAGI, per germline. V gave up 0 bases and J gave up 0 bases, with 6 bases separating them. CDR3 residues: CASSYSGSSNQPQHF. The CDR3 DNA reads TGTGCCAGCAGTTACTCCGGGAGTAGCAATCAGCCCCAGCATTTT.

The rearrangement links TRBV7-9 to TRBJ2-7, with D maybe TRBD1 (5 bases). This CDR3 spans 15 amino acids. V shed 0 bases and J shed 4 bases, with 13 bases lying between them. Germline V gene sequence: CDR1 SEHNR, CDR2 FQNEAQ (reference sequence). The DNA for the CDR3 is TGTGCCAGCAGCTTAGCAGGGGCGCGAGAATACGAGCAGTACTTC. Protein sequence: CASSLAGAREYEQYF.

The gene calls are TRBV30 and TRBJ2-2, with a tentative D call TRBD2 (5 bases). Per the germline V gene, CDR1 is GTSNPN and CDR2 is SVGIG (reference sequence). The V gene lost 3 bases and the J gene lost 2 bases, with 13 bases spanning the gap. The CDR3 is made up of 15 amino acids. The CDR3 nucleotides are TGTGCCTGGAGGAAGAGGACTGTTAACACCGGGGAGCTGTTTTTT. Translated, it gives CAWRKRTVNTGELFF.

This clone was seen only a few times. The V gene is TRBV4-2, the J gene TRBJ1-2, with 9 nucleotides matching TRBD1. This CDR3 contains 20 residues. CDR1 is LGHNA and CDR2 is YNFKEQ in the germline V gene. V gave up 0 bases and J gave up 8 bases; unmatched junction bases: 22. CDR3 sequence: CASSQDWKGDRVTFREGYTF. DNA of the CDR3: TGTGCCAGCAGCCAAGATTGGAAGGGGGACAGGGTGACTTTTCGTGAGGGCTACACCTTC.

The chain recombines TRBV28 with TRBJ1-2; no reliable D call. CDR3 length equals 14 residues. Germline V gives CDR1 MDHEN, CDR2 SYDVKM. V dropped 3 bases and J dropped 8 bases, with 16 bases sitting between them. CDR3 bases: TGTGCCAGCAGTTTTTCCGGGTCCTACGTCGGCTACACCTTC. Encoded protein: CASSFSGSYVGYTF.

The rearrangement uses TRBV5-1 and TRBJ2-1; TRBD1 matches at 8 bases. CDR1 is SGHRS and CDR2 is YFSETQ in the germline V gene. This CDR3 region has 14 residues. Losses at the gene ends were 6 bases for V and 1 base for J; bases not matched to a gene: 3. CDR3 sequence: CASMRDRSYNEQFF. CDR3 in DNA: TGCGCCAGCATGAGGGACAGGTCCTACAATGAGCAGTTCTTC.

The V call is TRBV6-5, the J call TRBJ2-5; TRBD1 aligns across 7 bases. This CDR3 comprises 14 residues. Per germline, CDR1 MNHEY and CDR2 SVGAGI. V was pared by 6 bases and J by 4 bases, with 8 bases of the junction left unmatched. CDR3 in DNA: TGTGCCAGCAGACCCACAGGGGCGGGAGAGACCCAGTACTTC. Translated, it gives CASRPTGAGETQYF.

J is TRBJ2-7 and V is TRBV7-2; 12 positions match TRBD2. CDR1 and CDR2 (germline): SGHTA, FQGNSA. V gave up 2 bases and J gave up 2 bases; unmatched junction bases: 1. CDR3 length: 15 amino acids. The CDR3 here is CASSLLAGGTYEQYF. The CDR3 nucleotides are TGTGCCAGCAGCTTACTAGCGGGGGGGACCTACGAGCAGTACTTC.

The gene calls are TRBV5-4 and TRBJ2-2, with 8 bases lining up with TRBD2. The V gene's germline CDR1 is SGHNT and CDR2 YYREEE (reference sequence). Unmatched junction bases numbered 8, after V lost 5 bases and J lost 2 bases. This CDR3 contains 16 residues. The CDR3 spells CASRNGLATNTGELFF. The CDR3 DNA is TGTGCCAGCAGAAATGGACTAGCCACAAACACCGGGGAGCTGTTTTTT.

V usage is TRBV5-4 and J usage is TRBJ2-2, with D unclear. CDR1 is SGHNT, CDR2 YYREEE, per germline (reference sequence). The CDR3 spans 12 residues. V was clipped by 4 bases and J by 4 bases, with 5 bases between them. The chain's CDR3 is CASSPSTGELFF. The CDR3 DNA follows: TGTGCCAGCAGCCCCAGCACCGGGGAGCTGTTTTTT.

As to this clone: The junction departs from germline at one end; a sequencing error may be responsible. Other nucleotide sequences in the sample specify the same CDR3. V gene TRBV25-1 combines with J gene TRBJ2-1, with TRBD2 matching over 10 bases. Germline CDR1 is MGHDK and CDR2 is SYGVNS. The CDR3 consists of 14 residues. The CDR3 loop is CASTATSGVAEQFF. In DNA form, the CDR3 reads TGTGCCAGCACCGCAACTAGCGGGGTGGCTGAGCAATTCTTC. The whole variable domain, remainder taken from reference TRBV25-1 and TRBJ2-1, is EADIYQTPRYLVIGTGKKITLECSQTMGHDKMYWYQQDPGMELHLIHYSYGVNSTEKGDLSSESTVSRIRTEHFPLTLESARPSHTSQYLCASTATSGVAEQFFGPGTRLTVL.

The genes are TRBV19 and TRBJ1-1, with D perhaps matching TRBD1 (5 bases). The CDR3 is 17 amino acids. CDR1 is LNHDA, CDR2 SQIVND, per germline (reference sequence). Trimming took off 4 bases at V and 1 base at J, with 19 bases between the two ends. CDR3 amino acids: CASSTIPGGARNTEAFF. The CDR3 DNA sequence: TGTGCCAGTAGTACCATCCCCGGCGGGGCCCGGAACACTGAAGCTTTCTTT.

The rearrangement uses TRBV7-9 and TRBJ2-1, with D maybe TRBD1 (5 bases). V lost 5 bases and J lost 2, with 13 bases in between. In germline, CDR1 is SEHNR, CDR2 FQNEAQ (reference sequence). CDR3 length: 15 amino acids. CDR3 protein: CASSRQSLTYNEQFF. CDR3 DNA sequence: TGTGCCAGCAGCCGACAGTCCCTTACCTACAATGAGCAGTTCTTC.

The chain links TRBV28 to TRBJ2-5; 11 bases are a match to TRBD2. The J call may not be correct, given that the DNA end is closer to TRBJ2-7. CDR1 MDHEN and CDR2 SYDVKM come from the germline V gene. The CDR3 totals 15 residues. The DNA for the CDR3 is TGTGCCAGCAGTTCTAGCGGGGGGTCCTCCTACGAGCAGTACTTC. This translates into CASSSSGGSSYEQYF.

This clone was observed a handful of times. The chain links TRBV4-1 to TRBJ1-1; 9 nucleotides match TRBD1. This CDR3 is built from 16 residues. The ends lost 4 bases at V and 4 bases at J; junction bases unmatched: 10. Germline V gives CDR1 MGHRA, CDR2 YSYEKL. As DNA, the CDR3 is TGCGCCAGCAGCCCCGGACAGGGGAGGAAGGTCACTGAAGCTTTCTTT. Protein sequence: CASSPGQGRKVTEAFF.